There are a few counts of the clone carrying this T cell receptor (beta chain). The antigen is undetermined. Germline values: CDR1 SGHRS, CDR2 YFSETQ. The V segment lost 4 bases and the J segment 2 bases; nucleotides outside the gene matches: 10. The CDR3 is 16 residues long. Here immunoSEQ multiplex PCR was the method, and the copy in TCRdb shows in-frame clones only, minus some. Found here are nearly 110,000 clones, 88% of them singletons; the top ten hold around 1.7%. The data belong to a study of cytomegalovirus exposure and HLA in healthy donors. Study observations and caveats: Overall, roughly 160 TCR beta chains were annotated as cytomegalovirus-associated. Cytomegalovirus status, reportedly, was diagnosed with high specificity and sensitivity by the classifier.

The chain links TRBV5-1 to TRBJ2-5; 8 positions agree with TRBD2. The specimen was PBMCs. This TCR came from a woman between 18 and 29 years old in good health and CMV-seropositive. The DNA of the CDR3 is TGCGCCAGCAGCCCCTTTGGAGCGGGGGAGCAAGAGACCCAGTACTTC. Its translation is CASSPFGAGEQETQYF.